Each of the 28 T cell receptor beta chains below was sequenced from the same sample in a study of T cells in Graves' hyperthyroidism and ophthalmopathy. Amplified regions were TCR beta CDR3 sequences from RNA transcripts. The TCR CDR3 was amplified in a first-round RT-PCR using the HTBI primer set. MiXCR, run by TCRdb on the multiplex PCR reads, gives a single entry per CDR3 protein. The table has about 600,000 distinct CDR3 sequences, 16% seen once; the top ten hold around 3.3%. Sequenced material: blood. Receptors originate from a woman in her thirties or forties with Graves' ophthalmopathy.

This clonotype was counted ten times or more. The chain carries TRBV13 and TRBJ2-3; D remains ambiguous. This CDR3 contains 13 residues. V lost 2 bases to trimming and J lost 6 bases, with 9 bases between them. Germline CDR1 is PRHDT and CDR2 is FYEKMQ (reference sequence). As DNA, the CDR3 is TGTGCCAGCAGCTTACTCGCATCCGATACGCAGTATTTT. Translated, it gives CASSLLASDTQYF.

J is TRBJ2-7 and V is TRBV12-3 or TRBV12-4, with 11 nucleotides matching TRBD2. This CDR3 has 19 residues. V lost 6 bases and J lost 0; bases outside the gene matches: 16. CDR3 residues: CASSLGGLAAFDFSYEQYF. The CDR3 bases are TGTGCCAGCAGCCTCGGGGGACTAGCGGCATTTGACTTCTCCTACGAGCAGTACTTC.

This clonotype came up many times. This chain uses TRBV19 with TRBJ1-1, with no clear D. This CDR3 has 14 amino acids. Germline CDR1 reads LNHDA; CDR2 reads SQIVND (reference sequence). Deletions cut 4 bases from V and 1 base from J, with 10 bases between. The CDR3 is CASSTDGGNTEAFF. CDR3 bases: TGTGCCAGTAGTACGGATGGCGGGAACACTGAAGCTTTCTTT.

This clonotype was found a few times. V and J are TRBV28 and TRBJ2-5, with 9 bases aligning to TRBD2. CDR3 length: 15 amino acids. Trimming cost V 11 bases and J 3 bases; bases outside gene matches: 13. Germline lookup yields CDR1 MDHEN and CDR2 SYDVKM. CDR3 DNA: TGTGCCGCCTTAGCGGGAGTCCTCCATAAAGAGACCCAGTACTTC. Residues: CAALAGVLHKETQYF.

The chain is built from TRBV12-3 or TRBV12-4 and TRBJ2-2, with D possibly being TRBD1 (5 bases). Trimming cost V 6 bases and J 6 bases, with 17 bases left between them. This CDR3 is built from 15 residues. The CDR3, as DNA: TGTGCCAGCAGGGGAAGCAGGGTGGATGCCGGGGAGCTGTTTTTT. This translates into CASRGSRVDAGELFF.

This clonotype was picked up many times. The chain links TRBV28 to TRBJ2-7; D is unresolved. V gave up 7 bases and J gave up 2 bases, with 15 bases separating them. The CDR3 contains 14 residues. Per germline, CDR1 MDHEN and CDR2 SYDVKM. The CDR3 DNA sequence: TGTGCCAGCACCGGATTTACTCCGGCCTACGAGCAGTACTTC. This translates into CASTGFTPAYEQYF.

The genes are TRBV9 and TRBJ1-3; TRBD1 might be the D (5 bases). The V end was cut by 7 bases, the J end by 2 bases, with 10 bases between. CDR1 and CDR2 (germline): SGDLS, YYNGEE. The CDR3 totals 13 residues. CDR3 nucleotides: TGTGCCAGCGGGGGATTTACTGGAAACACCATATATTTT. As protein: CASGGFTGNTIYF.

This clonotype was seen many times. V gene TRBV27 combines with J gene TRBJ2-7; 7 nucleotides match TRBD1. J lost 5 bases, V lost 8 bases, and 9 bases had no gene match. CDR3 length: 13 residues. Germline assignment: CDR1 MNHEY and CDR2 SMNVEV (reference sequence). The CDR3 DNA reads TGTGCCAGCGCACAACAGGGGTCCCACGAGCAGTACTTC. As protein: CASAQQGSHEQYF.

At least ten counts were recorded for this clonotype. The chain recombines TRBV20-1 with TRBJ1-6; no clear D. Trimming stripped 0 bases from V and 10 bases from J, with 7 bases between. The CDR3 has 12 residues. CDR1 is DFQATT and CDR2 is SNEGSKA in the germline V gene (reference sequence). The CDR3 is CSARDEVSPLHF. In nucleotides, the CDR3 is TGCAGTGCTAGAGATGAGGTATCACCCCTCCACTTT.

This clonotype appeared a few times. This chain connects TRBV7-6 to TRBJ1-3; 7 bases fit TRBD1. CDR3 length: 15 residues. V lost 5 bases and J lost 1; bases outside the gene matches: 5. CDR1 is SGHVS, CDR2 FNYEAQ, per germline. CDR3 coding DNA: TGTGCCAGCAGCACTAACAGGGGATCTGGAAACACCATATATTTT. Translation: CASSTNRGSGNTIYF.

The J gene is TRBJ2-1, the V gene TRBV4-2, with 10 bases matching TRBD2. Looked up from germline, CDR1 is LGHNA and CDR2 is YNFKEQ. V shed 0 bases and J 6 bases; nucleotides not matched to a gene: 14. This CDR3 spans 19 amino acids. CDR3: CASSQDGGLAGVTPNEQFF. The CDR3 DNA reads as TGTGCCAGCAGCCAAGACGGGGGGCTAGCGGGAGTGACGCCCAATGAGCAGTTCTTC.

In its sample, this clonotype was seen many times. The chain carries TRBV12-3 or TRBV12-4 and TRBJ1-2; D not certain. CDR3 length: 15 residues. The germline V and J ends were trimmed by 5 bases and 4 bases, with 17 bases remaining between them. The CDR3 loop is CASSADMYPIYGYTF. The DNA for the CDR3 is TGTGCCAGCAGTGCCGACATGTACCCCATCTATGGCTACACCTTC.

The V gene is TRBV5-1, the J gene TRBJ2-7; D is possibly TRBD1 (6 bases). Germline lookup yields CDR1 SGHRS and CDR2 YFSETQ. CDR3 length equals 15 residues. V shed 1 base and J shed 2 bases, with 13 bases lying between them. As DNA, the CDR3 is TGCGCCAGCAGCTTGCAGGGGATGATCCCCTACGAGCAGTACTTC. Translation gives CASSLQGMIPYEQYF. The whole variable domain, filled in from reference TRBV5-1 and TRBJ2-7, reads KAGVTQTPRYLIKTRGQQVTLSCSPISGHRSVSWYQQTPGQGLQFLFEYFSETQRNKGNFPGRFSGRQFSNSRSEMNVSTLELGDSALYLCASSLQGMIPYEQYFGPGTRLTVT.

V is TRBV19 and J is TRBJ2-3, with D possibly TRBD1 on 5 matching bases. This CDR3 spans 14 amino acids. The germline CDR1 and CDR2 sequences are LNHDA and SQIVND (reference sequence). Trimming shortened V by 2 bases and J by 4 bases, and 10 bases separated the two germline ends. Written as DNA, the CDR3 is TGTGCCAGTAGTATAAGGGGTTTTGCAGATACGCAGTATTTT. Amino acids: CASSIRGFADTQYF.

The table lists this clonotype with a few counts. This chain links TRBV24-1 with TRBJ2-2, with no clear D. CDR3 length: 13 amino acids. CDR1 is KGHDR and CDR2 is SFDVKD in the germline V gene. Trimming removed 2 bases from V and 4 bases from J, with 4 bases in between. The CDR3 DNA follows: TGTGCCACCAGTGATTACGTCACCGGGGAGCTGTTTTTT. Protein product: CATSDYVTGELFF.

This clonotype was seen ten or more times. The chain uses TRBV18 and TRBJ1-3; D is unclear. Germline assignment: CDR1 KGHSH and CDR2 LQKENI. The CDR3 extends over 16 amino acids. The germline V and J ends were trimmed by 3 bases and 0 bases, with 12 bases remaining between them. The CDR3 bases are TGTGCCAGCTCACCCTTGGACGGAAGCTCTGGAAACACCATATATTTT. This encodes CASSPLDGSSGNTIYF.

This clonotype was recorded at least ten times. The gene calls are TRBV3-1 and TRBJ1-1; D may be TRBD1 (5 bases). V lost 4 bases, J lost 7 bases, and 7 bases lay in between. Germline CDR1 and CDR2: LGHDT and YNNKEL (reference sequence). This CDR3 has 11 residues. As DNA, the CDR3 is TGTGCCAGCAGCCGGGGCCATGAAGCTTTCTTT. Translating it yields CASSRGHEAFF. Full variable domain (rest looked up from reference TRBV3-1 and TRBJ1-1): DTAVSQTPKYLVTQMGNDKSIKCEQNLGHDTMYWYKQDSKKFLKIMFSYNNKELIINETVPNRFSPKSPDKAHLNLHINSLELGDSAVYFCASSRGHEAFFGQGTRLTVV.

The CDR3 region is CASSYSGVIMNTEAFF. The CDR3 nucleotides are TGTGCCAGCAGTTACTCGGGGGTGATTATGAACACTGAAGCTTTCTTT. The gene calls are TRBV6-2 or TRBV6-3 and TRBJ1-1, with D perhaps matching TRBD1 (5 bases). The CDR3 sequence is 16 residues long. Looked up from germline, CDR1 is MNHEY and CDR2 is SVGEGT. Trimming took 0 bases from V and 0 from J, leaving 11 bases between them.

This clonotype was counted between two and nine times. The chain employs TRBV5-5 and TRBJ2-1, with 9 nucleotides matching TRBD2. The trim removed 4 bases at V and 7 bases at J, leaving 9 bases unmatched. In germline, CDR1 is SGHKS, CDR2 YYEKEE (reference sequence). The CDR3 sequence is 15 residues long. The CDR3 nucleotides are TGTGCCAGCAGCGGAAGACTAGCGGTGGGGAATGAGCAGTTCTTC. Protein: CASSGRLAVGNEQFF.

The sample holds many counts of this clonotype. This chain connects TRBV20-1 to TRBJ2-2, with D unclear. In germline, CDR1 is DFQATT, CDR2 SNEGSKA (reference sequence). The CDR3 spans 14 residues. V shed 6 bases and J shed 0 bases, with 11 bases lying between them. CDR3 in amino acids: CSAQPFANTGELFF. CDR3 DNA sequence: TGCAGTGCGCAACCTTTCGCGAACACCGGGGAGCTGTTTTTT.

The CDR3 DNA sequence: TGTGCCAGTAGTATGCGTAGGGCTTCTGGGGCCAACGTCCTGACTTTC. Translation: CASSMRRASGANVLTF. This sequence joins TRBV19 and TRBJ2-6, with D uncertain. CDR1 is LNHDA, CDR2 SQIVND, per germline (reference sequence). Deletions cut 3 bases from V and 1 base from J, with 10 bases between. There are 16 residues in the CDR3.

This rearrangement joins TRBV28 to TRBJ2-4, with a possible D match to TRBD1 (5 bases). The length of the CDR3 is 15 residues. Germline V gene data show CDR1 as MDHEN and CDR2 as SYDVKM. V was cut by 1 base and J by 9 bases, with 16 bases left in between. CDR3 sequence: CASSLSGSLGTIQYF. CDR3 nucleotides: TGTGCCAGCAGTTTATCAGGGTCCCTCGGCACCATTCAGTACTTC.

The table lists this clonotype with a few counts. The chain uses TRBV27 and TRBJ2-6, with D uncertain. V lost 3 bases, J lost 5 bases, and 8 bases lay in between. Looked up from germline, CDR1 is MNHEY and CDR2 is SMNVEV (reference sequence). This CDR3 has 14 residues. CDR3 sequence reads: CASSFRDRANVLTF. The CDR3 nucleotides read TGTGCCAGCAGTTTCCGAGACAGGGCCAACGTCCTGACTTTC. Full variable domain (missing parts from reference TRBV27 and TRBJ2-6): EAQVTQNPRYLITVTGKKLTVTCSQNMNHEYMSWYRQDPGLGLRQIYYSMNVEVTDKGDVPEGYKVSRKEKRNFPLILESPSPNQTSLYFCASSFRDRANVLTFGAGSRLTVL.

The J gene is TRBJ2-3, the V gene TRBV29-1, with D tentatively TRBD1 or TRBD2 (5 bases each). The CDR3 runs to 14 residues. V was shortened by 4 bases and J by 5 bases, with 16 bases between the two germline ends. CDR1 and CDR2 from the germline V gene are SQVTM and ANQGSEA. The CDR3 DNA is TGCAGCGTTGTACGCAGGGACGGTCGAGATACGCAGTATTTT. Amino acids: CSVVRRDGRDTQYF.

The V and J genes are TRBV29-1 and TRBJ2-5; weak D call: TRBD2 (7 bases). The V gene's germline CDR1 is SQVTM and CDR2 ANQGSEA. The CDR3 consists of 14 residues. The V end was cut by 7 bases, the J end by 1 base, with 16 bases between. CDR3 residues: CSAPRGGVQETQYF. The CDR3 DNA reads TGCAGCGCACCCAGAGGGGGGGTCCAAGAGACCCAGTACTTC.

At least ten counts were recorded for this clonotype. This sequence joins TRBV7-3 and TRBJ1-1; possibly TRBD1 for D (5 bases). The V end was cut by 3 bases, the J end by 8 bases, with 13 bases between. Germline-derived CDR1 and CDR2 are SGHTA and FQGTGA. This CDR3 region has 13 residues. The CDR3 is CASSFRQSTEAFF. The CDR3 DNA reads TGTGCCAGCAGCTTCCGACAGAGCACAGAAGCTTTCTTT.

For this clonotype: A clone one base away is much larger, so this may be a read error. The chain carries TRBV18 and TRBJ2-5; D is unresolved. In germline, CDR1 is KGHSH, CDR2 LQKENI. The CDR3 length is 15 residues. The ends were cut back, 4 bases at V and 0 bases at J, with 12 bases in the middle. The CDR3: CASSLPNSHQETQYF. CDR3 sequence (DNA): TGTGCCAGCTCACTCCCGAACAGCCACCAAGAGACCCAGTACTTC.

As concerns this clonotype: A much larger clonotype is one base distant, so this may be a read error. J is TRBJ1-1 and V is TRBV20-1; perhaps TRBD1 as D (5 bases). CDR1 is DFQATT, CDR2 SNEGSKA, per germline (reference sequence). CDR3 length: 11 amino acids. The CDR3 nucleotides read TGCAGTCCTAGAGGGGTTGCTGAAGCTTTCTTT. Protein: CSPRGVAEAFF.